The 20 T cell receptor beta chains in this list originate from one sample, sequenced in a study of blood T cell repertoires in COVID-19. Repertoires were generated with immunoSEQ multiplex PCR, while TCRdb's copy carries only in-frame clones and drops some. The profile covers some 320,000 clones, with about 90% appearing a single time and less than 3.5% taken by the ten largest. Source material: PBMCs or T cells enriched from blood (not recorded which). Receptors originate from a woman aged 50 to 60 who had been exposed to COVID-19.

The V gene is TRBV28, the J gene TRBJ2-1; possibly TRBD2 for D (5 bases). CDR1 is MDHEN and CDR2 is SYDVKM in the germline V gene. The germline V and J ends were trimmed by 5 bases and 0 bases, with 26 bases remaining between them. The length of the CDR3 is 20 residues. CDR3 sequence: CASSPKGRLRGILSYNEQFF. DNA for the CDR3: TGTGCCAGCAGTCCCAAGGGCCGTCTCAGAGGGATACTCTCCTACAATGAGCAGTTCTTC.

V gene TRBV9 combines with J gene TRBJ1-3; D remains ambiguous. The CDR3 has 17 amino acids. Germline-derived CDR1 and CDR2 are SGDLS and YYNGEE. Trimming left V 0 bases short and J 0 bases short, with 13 bases between. The CDR3 region is CASSVGSAITSGNTIYF. The CDR3 region has the DNA TGTGCCAGCAGCGTAGGTTCCGCGATCACCTCTGGAAACACCATATATTTT.

The V gene is TRBV28, the J gene TRBJ1-2; D not resolved. Deletions cut 2 bases from V and 3 bases from J, with 16 bases between. Germline values: CDR1 MDHEN, CDR2 SYDVKM. The CDR3 has 16 residues. The CDR3 bases are TGTGCCAGCAGTTTAGGGTCAGAAGGAGTTCACTATGGCTACACCTTC. Translation: CASSLGSEGVHYGYTF.

The chain uses TRBV27 and TRBJ1-2, with TRBD1 matching 9 bases. The CDR3 covers 14 residues. V shed 4 bases and J 4 bases; nucleotides not matched to a gene: 4. Germline V gene data show CDR1 as MNHEY and CDR2 as SMNVEV (reference sequence). The CDR3 DNA reads as TGTGCCAGCAGTTCGGTGACAGGGGGCTATGGCTACACCTTC. Its translation is CASSSVTGGYGYTF.

The V gene is TRBV3-1 (or the pseudogene TRBV3-2), the J gene TRBJ2-1, with a tentative D call TRBD2 (5 bases). CDR1 is LGHDT, CDR2 YNNKEL, per germline (reference sequence). Between the trimmed V and J ends, which lost 1 base and 9 bases, there was a span of 16 bases. This CDR3 is 15 amino acids long. This CDR3 reads CASSQGSILVTEQFF. In DNA form, the CDR3 reads TGTGCCAGCAGCCAAGGAAGTATACTAGTGACTGAGCAGTTCTTC.

The chain employs TRBV5-4 and TRBJ1-5; a possible D gene is TRBD1 (6 bases). Germline assignment: CDR1 SGHNT and CDR2 YYREEE (reference sequence). Trimming took off 5 bases at V and 4 bases at J, with 13 bases between the two ends. The CDR3 totals 14 residues. The CDR3 loop reads CASSLPGDNQPQHF. The CDR3 region has the DNA TGTGCCAGCAGTCTCCCAGGGGATAATCAGCCCCAGCATTTT.

The chain joins TRBV3-1 (or the pseudogene TRBV3-2) to TRBJ1-2, with 9 nucleotides matching TRBD1. The CDR3 has 13 residues. The ends lost 5 bases at V and 8 bases at J; junction bases unmatched: 6. In germline, CDR1 is LGHDT, CDR2 YNNKEL (reference sequence). CDR3 protein: CASSSDRGGGYTF. The CDR3 DNA sequence: TGTGCCAGCAGCTCGGACAGGGGAGGAGGCTACACCTTC.

The chain employs TRBV10-3 and TRBJ2-7; a weak D match, TRBD1 (5 bases). Trimming shortened V by 3 bases and J by 2 bases, and 11 bases separated the two germline ends. CDR1 is ENHRY, CDR2 SYGVKD, per germline. This CDR3 spans 14 amino acids. The CDR3 is CAISDPLQAYEQYF. The CDR3 bases are TGTGCCATCAGTGACCCCTTACAGGCCTACGAGCAGTACTTC.

CDR3 DNA sequence: TGTGCCAGCAGTTTTGGTAGGAACACCGGGGAGCTGTTTTTT. This sequence encodes CASSFGRNTGELFF. The V and J genes are TRBV28 and TRBJ2-2; D remains ambiguous. The CDR3 length is 14 residues. Trimming removed 3 bases at V and 1 base at J, with 6 bases between. Germline assignment: CDR1 MDHEN and CDR2 SYDVKM.

This chain joins TRBV28 and TRBJ2-7, with D unclear. CDR1 is MDHEN, CDR2 SYDVKM, per germline. The CDR3 sequence is 14 residues long. Trimming shortened V by 6 bases and J by 3 bases, and 15 bases separated the two germline ends. This chain's CDR3 is CASSMTPQDYEQYF. The CDR3 coding sequence is TGTGCCAGCAGCATGACACCTCAAGACTACGAGCAGTACTTC. Looking up the rest from reference TRBV28 and TRBJ2-7 gives the full variable domain: DVKVTQSSRYLVKRTGEKVFLECVQDMDHENMFWYRQDPGLGLRLIYFSYDVKMKEKGDIPEGYSVSREKKERFSLILESASTNQTSMYLCASSMTPQDYEQYFGPGTRLTVT.

J is TRBJ1-2 and V is TRBV7-9; D might be TRBD1 (6 bases). Per germline, CDR1 SEHNR and CDR2 FQNEAQ (reference sequence). This CDR3 has 16 amino acids. V was shortened by 3 bases and J by 4 bases, with 18 bases between the two germline ends. The CDR3 nucleotides read TGTGCCAGCAGCTTTGGAAGGCAGGGGCCTACCTATGGCTACACCTTC. It translates to CASSFGRQGPTYGYTF.

The V and J genes are TRBV4-1 and TRBJ1-2, with TRBD1 as a possible D gene (5 bases). Trimming took 4 bases from V and 5 from J, leaving 11 bases between them. Germline V gene sequence: CDR1 MGHRA, CDR2 YSYEKL. This CDR3 region has 13 residues. The CDR3 sequence is CASSPIRGYGYTF. The CDR3 DNA sequence: TGCGCCAGCAGCCCCATCCGGGGGTATGGCTACACCTTC.

The genes are TRBV19 and TRBJ1-5; the D is unclear. The V gene's germline CDR1 is LNHDA and CDR2 SQIVND (reference sequence). Trimming removed 4 bases from V and 7 bases from J, with 11 bases in between. There are 13 residues in the CDR3. DNA of the CDR3: TGTGCCAGTAGTACCTTACCGGGACAGCCCCAGCATTTT. It encodes CASSTLPGQPQHF.

The V call is TRBV28, the J call TRBJ1-1; 9 bases line up with TRBD1. The ends lost 5 bases at V and 1 base at J; junction bases unmatched: 5. The V gene's germline CDR1 is MDHEN and CDR2 SYDVKM. This CDR3 comprises 15 residues. Here the CDR3 DNA reads TGTGCCAGCAGTCCCGAGGACAGGGGGAACACTGAAGCTTTCTTT. Encoded protein: CASSPEDRGNTEAFF.

The chain employs TRBV7-6 and TRBJ1-2; D may be TRBD1 (5 bases). The germline V gene has CDR1 SGHVS and CDR2 FNYEAQ. The CDR3 contains 14 residues. Trimming left V 5 bases short and J 4 bases short, with 14 bases between. The DNA for the CDR3 is TGTGCCAGCAGCCCCCTAGGGGATCCCTATGGCTACACCTTC. Translated: CASSPLGDPYGYTF.

This clone was seen a single time. The chain combines TRBV27 with TRBJ2-2; possibly TRBD2 for D (5 bases). This CDR3 has 18 residues. CDR1 is MNHEY, CDR2 SMNVEV, per germline (reference sequence). The V end was cut by 5 bases, the J end by 4 bases, with 23 bases between. CDR3 sequence reads: CASSRLEDGRVGTGELFF. The CDR3 region has the DNA TGTGCCAGCAGTCGCTTGGAGGACGGTCGAGTGGGCACCGGGGAGCTGTTTTTT.

CDR3 loop: CATGSTGSHEQYF. DNA of the CDR3: TGTGCCACCGGATCCACAGGGTCCCACGAGCAGTACTTC. This chain joins TRBV19 and TRBJ2-7; D might be TRBD1 (6 bases). The CDR3 loop spans 13 amino acids. The V end was cut by 10 bases, the J end by 5 bases, with 18 bases between. In germline, CDR1 is LNHDA, CDR2 SQIVND (reference sequence).

This chain uses TRBV3-1 (or the pseudogene TRBV3-2) with TRBJ2-1; 11 positions agree with TRBD2. The CDR3 is 18 residues long. V lost 1 base to trimming and J lost 0 bases; unmatched junction nucleotides: 5. Germline values: CDR1 LGHDT, CDR2 YNNKEL (reference sequence). The CDR3 sequence is CASSQGLAGGVSYNEQFF. In nucleotides, the CDR3 is TGTGCCAGCAGCCAAGGGCTAGCGGGGGGTGTCTCCTACAATGAGCAGTTCTTC.

The J gene is TRBJ1-5, the V gene TRBV28; the match to TRBD1 covers 7 bases. V gave up 6 bases and J gave up 3 bases; unmatched junction bases: 11. The germline gives CDR1 MDHEN, CDR2 SYDVKM. The CDR3 has 16 amino acids. The CDR3 nucleotides are TGTGCCAGCAGAGAGCCAGGGGGGTGGGACAATCAGCCCCAGCATTTT. Translation: CASREPGGWDNQPQHF.

This clone showed up just once. The rearrangement uses TRBV2 and TRBJ2-7; D remains unclear. Trimming pared 3 bases from V and 2 bases from J, leaving 8 bases between. The CDR3 sequence is 13 residues long. The germline gives CDR1 SNHLY, CDR2 FYNNEI. CDR3 in amino acids: CASSEYYTYEQYF. In nucleotides, the CDR3 is TGTGCCAGCAGTGAGTACTACACCTACGAGCAGTACTTC.